This entry features one T cell receptor beta chain sequence. The antigen remains undetermined. The CDR3 totals 18 residues. The germline gives CDR1 SGDLS, CDR2 YYNGEE. V was cut by 3 bases and J by 2 bases, with 22 bases left in between. The sample comes from a study of cytomegalovirus exposure and HLA in healthy donors. The repertoire was sequenced with immunoSEQ multiplex PCR; TCRdb's copy has only in-frame clones and lacks some. The sample shows a few hundred thousand clones, 86% of them seen only once. Study-level findings and limits: Listed as cytomegalovirus-associated were 150 to 200 TCR beta chains. In the 120 validation repertoires, about 94% of cluster scores exceeded 0, per a later analysis.

This chain uses TRBV9 with TRBJ2-3; D might be TRBD2 (6 bases). This receptor was obtained from a woman aged 18-30 years in good health and CMV-seronegative. The specimen was PBMCs. The CDR3 region is CASSAGGTSGASTDTQYF. The DNA of the CDR3 is TGTGCCAGCAGCGCCGGAGGGACGTCTGGGGCCTCCACAGATACGCAGTATTTT.